The TCR beta chain described here comes from a study of control samples from healthy donors and cancer patients. Germline loops: CDR1 SGHRS, CDR2 YFSETQ. The CDR3 has 16 residues. Trimming took 4 bases from V and 2 from J, leaving 13 bases between them. Measured with immunoSEQ multiplex PCR; TCRdb has only the in-frame clones, and not every one. The sample includes 75,000 to 90,000 clones, over 75% of them seen just once. This TCR came from a woman aged 40-49 years in good health. The V call is TRBV5-1, the J call TRBJ2-6, with TRBD1 as a possible D gene (6 bases). Sample: blood. CDR3 amino acids: CASSVGTGTGANVLTF. The CDR3 DNA is TGCGCCAGCAGCGTGGGAACAGGGACTGGGGCCAACGTCCTGACTTTC.